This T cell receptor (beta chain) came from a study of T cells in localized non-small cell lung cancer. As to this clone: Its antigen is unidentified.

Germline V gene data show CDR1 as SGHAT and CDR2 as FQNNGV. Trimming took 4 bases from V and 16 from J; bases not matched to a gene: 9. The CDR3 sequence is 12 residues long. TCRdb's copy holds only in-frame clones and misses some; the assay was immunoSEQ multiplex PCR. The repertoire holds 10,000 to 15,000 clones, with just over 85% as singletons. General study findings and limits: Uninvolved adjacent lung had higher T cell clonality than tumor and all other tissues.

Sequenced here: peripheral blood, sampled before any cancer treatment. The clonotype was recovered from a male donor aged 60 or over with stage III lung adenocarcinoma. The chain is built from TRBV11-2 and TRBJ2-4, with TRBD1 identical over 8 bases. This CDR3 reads CASSSGQGILYF. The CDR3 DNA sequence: TGTGCCAGCAGCTCCGGACAGGGTATTCTTTACTTC. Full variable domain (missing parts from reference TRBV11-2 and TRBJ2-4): EAGVAQSPRYKIIEKRQSVAFWCNPISGHATLYWYQQILGQGPKLLIQFQNNGVVDDSQLPKDRFSAERLKGVDSTLKIQPAKLEDSAVYLCASSSGQGILYFGAGTRLSVL.